This T cell receptor (beta chain) was documented in a study of T-cell reconstitution after alpha-beta-depleted transplantation in children. This clonotype was recorded many times. With V trimmed by 4 bases and J by 0 bases, 10 bases remained unmatched. CDR3 length: 17 residues. CDR1 LGHNA and CDR2 YNFKEQ come from the germline V gene. Preparation of the TCRbeta library was carried out with unique molecular identifiers. TCRdb re-called the PCR reads through MiXCR, storing one row per CDR3 protein. In the table there are over 150,000 distinct CDR3 sequences, about 6% of which are singletons. This chain uses TRBV4-2 with TRBJ2-3; 7 positions agree with TRBD1. Specimen: PBMCs, collected before TCRalphabeta/CD19-depleted stem cell transplant. The TCR comes from a girl under three years old with combined immunodeficiency, due to receive a stem cell transplant. The CDR3: CASSRVETGLSTDTQYF. CDR3 coding DNA: TGTGCCAGCAGCCGCGTCGAGACAGGGCTGAGCACAGATACGCAGTATTTT.